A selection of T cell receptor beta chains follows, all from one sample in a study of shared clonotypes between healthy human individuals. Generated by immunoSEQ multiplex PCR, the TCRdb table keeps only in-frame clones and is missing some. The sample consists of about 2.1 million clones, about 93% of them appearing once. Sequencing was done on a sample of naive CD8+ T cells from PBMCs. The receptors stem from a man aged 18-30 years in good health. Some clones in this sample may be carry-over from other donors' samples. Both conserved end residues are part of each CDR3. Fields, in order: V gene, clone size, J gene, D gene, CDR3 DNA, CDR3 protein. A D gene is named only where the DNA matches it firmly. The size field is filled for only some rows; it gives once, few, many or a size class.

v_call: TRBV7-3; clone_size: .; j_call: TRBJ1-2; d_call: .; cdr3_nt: TGTGCCAGCAGCTTAACGATTACAGGGTTCTATGGCTACACCTTC; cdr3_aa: CASSLTITGFYGYTF
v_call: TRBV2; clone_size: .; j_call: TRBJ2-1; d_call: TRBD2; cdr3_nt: TGTGCCAGCAGTGAATCTAGCGGGGGCACTTACAATGAGCAGTTCTTC; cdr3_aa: CASSESSGGTYNEQFF
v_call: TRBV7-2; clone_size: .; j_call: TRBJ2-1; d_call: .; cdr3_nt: TGTGCCAGCAGCCCGCAGGGGATCAATGAGCAGTTCTTC; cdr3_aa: CASSPQGINEQFF
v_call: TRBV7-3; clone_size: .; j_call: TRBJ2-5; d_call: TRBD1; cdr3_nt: TGTGCCAGCAGCCCCGGCCGGGGACAGGGGGGCGAGACCCAGTACTTC; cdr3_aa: CASSPGRGQGGETQYF
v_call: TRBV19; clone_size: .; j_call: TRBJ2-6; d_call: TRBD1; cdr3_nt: TGTGCCAGTAGGCGGACAGGGGGCCGGTTCCCCTACCGCTCTGGGGCCAACGTCCTGACTTTC; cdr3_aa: CASRRTGGRFPYRSGANVLTF
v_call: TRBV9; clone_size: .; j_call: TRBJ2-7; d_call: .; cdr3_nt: TGTGCCAGCAGCGTAGCTGTCGGAAGGTACGAGCAGTACTTC; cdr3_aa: CASSVAVGRYEQYF
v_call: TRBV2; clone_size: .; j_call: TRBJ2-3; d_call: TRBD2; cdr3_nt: TGTGCCAGCAGTGAATCAGCGGGAGCGGAGGATACGCAGTATTTT; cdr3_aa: CASSESAGAEDTQYF
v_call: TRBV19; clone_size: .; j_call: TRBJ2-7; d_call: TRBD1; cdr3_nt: TGTGCCAGTAGTGGGACAGCAAGCTCCTACGAGCAGTACTTC; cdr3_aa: CASSGTASSYEQYF
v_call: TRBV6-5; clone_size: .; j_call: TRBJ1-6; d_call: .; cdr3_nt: TGTGCCAGCAGTTACTCGGGGAATTCACCCCTCCACTTT; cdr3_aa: CASSYSGNSPLHF
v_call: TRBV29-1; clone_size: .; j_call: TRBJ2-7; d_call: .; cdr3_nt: TGCAGCGTTGTTGGGGGGCCCTCCTACGAGCAGTACTTC; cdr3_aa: CSVVGGPSYEQYF
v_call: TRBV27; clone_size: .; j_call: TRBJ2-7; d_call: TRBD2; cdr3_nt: TGTGCCAGCAGTTGGGGACTATCCTACGAGCAGTACTTC; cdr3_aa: CASSWGLSYEQYF
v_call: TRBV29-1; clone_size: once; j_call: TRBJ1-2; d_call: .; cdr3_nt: TGCAGCGTTGACTGGCAGAACTATGGCTACACCTTC; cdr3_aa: CSVDWQNYGYTF
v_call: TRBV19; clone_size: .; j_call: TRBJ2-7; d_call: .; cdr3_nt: TGTGCCAGTAGTGCGGGACTCCCAACCTACGAGCAGTACTTC; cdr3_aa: CASSAGLPTYEQYF
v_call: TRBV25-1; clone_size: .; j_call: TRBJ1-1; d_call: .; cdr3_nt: TGTGCCAGCAGTGAATCATGGGGGGCGGGAGCTTTCTTT; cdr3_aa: CASSESWGAGAFF
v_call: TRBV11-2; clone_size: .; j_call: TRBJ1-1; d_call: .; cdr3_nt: TGTGCCAGCAGCGTGACAGAGTCTGAAGCTTTCTTT; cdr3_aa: CASSVTESEAFF
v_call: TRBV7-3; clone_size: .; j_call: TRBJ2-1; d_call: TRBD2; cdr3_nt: TGTGCCAGCAGCCCTGGGCTAGCGGCCTACAATGAGCAGTTCTTC; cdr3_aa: CASSPGLAAYNEQFF
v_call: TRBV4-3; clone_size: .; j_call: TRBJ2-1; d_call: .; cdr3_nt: TGCGCCAGCAGCCTCGACTCACGAAGCGGACCCTACAATGAGCAGTTCTTC; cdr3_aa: CASSLDSRSGPYNEQFF
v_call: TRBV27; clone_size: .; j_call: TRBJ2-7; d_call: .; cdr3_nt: TGTGCCAGCAGGGCGGGGAGCACCTACGAGCAGTACTTC; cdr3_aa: CASRAGSTYEQYF
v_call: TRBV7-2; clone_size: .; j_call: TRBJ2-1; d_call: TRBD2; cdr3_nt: TGTGCCAGCAGCTTAACAACTAGCGGGAATGAGCAGTTCTTC; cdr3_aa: CASSLTTSGNEQFF
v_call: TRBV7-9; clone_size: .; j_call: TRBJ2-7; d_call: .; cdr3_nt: TGTGCCAGCAGCCTCTGGAACAGAGACTACGAGCAGTACTTC; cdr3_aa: CASSLWNRDYEQYF
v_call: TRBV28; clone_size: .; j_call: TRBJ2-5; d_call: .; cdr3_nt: TGTGCCAGCAGCCTAACAGGGAACGCATTTGGGGAGACCCAGTACTTC; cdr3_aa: CASSLTGNAFGETQYF
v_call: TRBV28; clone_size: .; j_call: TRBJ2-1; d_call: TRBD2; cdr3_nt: TGTGCCAGCAGGACGCGGCTAGCGGGAGAACGTGAGCAGTTCTTC; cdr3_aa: CASRTRLAGEREQFF
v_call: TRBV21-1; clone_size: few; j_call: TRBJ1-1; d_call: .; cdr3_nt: TGTGCCAGCAGCCAGGGAGGGGACACTGAAGCTTTCTTT; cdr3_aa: CASSQGGDTEAFF
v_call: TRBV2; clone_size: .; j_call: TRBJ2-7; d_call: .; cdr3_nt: TGTGCCAGCAGGGCCGACAGCTACGAGCAGTACTTC; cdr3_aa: CASRADSYEQYF
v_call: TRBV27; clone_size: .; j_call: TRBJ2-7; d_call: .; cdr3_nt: TGTGCCAGCAGTTCCGGGGGGCAATACGAGCAGTACTTC; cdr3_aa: CASSSGGQYEQYF
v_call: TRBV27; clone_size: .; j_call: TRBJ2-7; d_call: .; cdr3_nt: TGTGCCAGCAGCCTACGAGGCGCGGTGAACGAGCAGTACTTC; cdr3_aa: CASSLRGAVNEQYF
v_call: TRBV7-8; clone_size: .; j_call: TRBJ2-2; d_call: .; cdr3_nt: TGTGCCAGCAGCTTAGGAGTCGCGGGAAACACCGGGGAGCTGTTTTTT; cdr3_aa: CASSLGVAGNTGELFF
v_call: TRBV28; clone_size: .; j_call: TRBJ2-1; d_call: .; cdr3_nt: TGTGCCAGCCAAAGACAGAACTACAATGAGCAGTTCTTC; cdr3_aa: CASQRQNYNEQFF
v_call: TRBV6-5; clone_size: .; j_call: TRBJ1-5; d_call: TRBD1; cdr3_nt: TGTGCCAGCAGCCAGAACAGGGGAGGACAGCCCCAGCATTTT; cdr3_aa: CASSQNRGGQPQHF
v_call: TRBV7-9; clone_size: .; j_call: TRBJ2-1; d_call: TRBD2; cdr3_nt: TGTGCCAGCAGCCCGGGACTAGCTTACAATGAGCAGTTCTTC; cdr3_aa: CASSPGLAYNEQFF
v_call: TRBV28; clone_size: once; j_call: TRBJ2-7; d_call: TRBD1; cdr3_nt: TGTGCCAGCAGTTCCTTGACAGGGGGCGACTACGAGCAGTACTTC; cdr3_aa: CASSSLTGGDYEQYF
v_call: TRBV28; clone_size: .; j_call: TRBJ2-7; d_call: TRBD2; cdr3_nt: TGTGCCAGCAGTTTACGGGGGGCCTACGAGCAGTACTTC; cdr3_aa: CASSLRGAYEQYF
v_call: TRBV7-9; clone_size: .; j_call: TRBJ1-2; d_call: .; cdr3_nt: TGTGCCAGCAGCTTAGCGCCGGGGCTGAATGGCTACACCTTC; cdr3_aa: CASSLAPGLNGYTF
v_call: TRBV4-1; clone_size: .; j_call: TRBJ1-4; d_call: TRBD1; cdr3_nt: TGCGCCAGCAGCCTCCCCGGGACAGGGACTAATGAAAAACTGTTTTTT; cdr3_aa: CASSLPGTGTNEKLFF
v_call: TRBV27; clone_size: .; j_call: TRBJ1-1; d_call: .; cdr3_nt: TGTGCCAGCAGTTTGGGGGGACCCCAGGGGCCTGAAGCTTTCTTT; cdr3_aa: CASSLGGPQGPEAFF
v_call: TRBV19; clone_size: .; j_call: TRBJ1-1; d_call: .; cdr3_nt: TGTGCCAGTAGTTGGGGCAACACTGAAGCTTTCTTT; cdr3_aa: CASSWGNTEAFF
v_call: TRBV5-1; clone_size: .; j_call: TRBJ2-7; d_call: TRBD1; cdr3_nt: TGCGCCAGCAGCTTGAGGGGGCCCCCCTACGAGCAGTACTTC; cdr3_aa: CASSLRGPPYEQYF
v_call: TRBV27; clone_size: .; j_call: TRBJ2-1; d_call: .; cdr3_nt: TGTGCCAGCATCCCTGGTGGGTGGGAGCAGTTCTTC; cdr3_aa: CASIPGGWEQFF
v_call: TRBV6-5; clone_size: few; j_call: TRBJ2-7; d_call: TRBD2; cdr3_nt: TGTGCCAGCAGTCCCGGGACTAGCGTCTACGAGCAGTACTTC; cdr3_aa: CASSPGTSVYEQYF
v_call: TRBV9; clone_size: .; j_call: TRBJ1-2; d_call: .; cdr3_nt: TGTGCCAGCAGCGTAGGGCCAGCCCAGGGCTACACCTTC; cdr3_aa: CASSVGPAQGYTF